In this sample, the clone carrying this T cell receptor beta chain turned up many times. The antigen remains unidentified. This entry is derived from a study of T cells in Graves' hyperthyroidism and ophthalmopathy. Points from the study as a whole: Expanded thyroid clonotypes (above 0.001) were mostly also found in blood.

Amplification yielded TCR beta CDR3 regions, with RNA transcripts as the source. TCR CDR3 underwent first-round RT-PCR with the HTBI primer set. A single record per CDR3 protein comes from TCRdb applying MiXCR to the multiplex PCR reads. This sample has under 300,000 distinct CDR3 sequences, with roughly 13% found just once. V was clipped by 1 base and J by 0 bases; unmatched bases: 2. This CDR3 spans 15 amino acids. Germline CDR1 is MNHEY and CDR2 is SMNVEV (reference sequence). V and J are TRBV27 and TRBJ1-2; TRBD1 matches 7 bases. The sequenced sample was blood. The sequence came from a woman between 40 and 55 years old with Graves' hyperthyroidism. The CDR3 loop reads CASSLLGGTNYGYTF. CDR3 in DNA: TGTGCCAGCAGTTTATTAGGGGGCACTAACTATGGCTACACCTTC.